This T cell receptor (beta chain) was captured by sequencing in a study of PD-1 blockade in mismatch repair-deficient tumors. Study information: Patients had eleven to twelve mismatch repair-deficient cancer types, all previously treated and progressing. Overall study findings and caveats: Rapid post-treatment expansion, then contraction, generally preceding radiologic response, marked tumor-resident clones.

Trimming removed 0 bases at V and 6 bases at J, with 6 bases between. The CDR3 spans 13 residues. Germline V gene data show CDR1 as MGHRA and CDR2 as YSYEKL. Using immunoSEQ multiplex PCR, the repertoire was profiled, and TCRdb retains in-frame clones only, with some absent. The sample consists of some 100,000 clones, 82% of them appearing once. Notes on this clone: Its antigen is currently unknown.

Specimen: peripheral blood, collected roughly eight months after starting pembrolizumab. The TCR originated in an adult with mismatch repair-deficient cancer. The chain joins TRBV4-1 to TRBJ1-5; no reliable D call. The CDR3 DNA reads as TGCGCCAGCAGCCAAGATCTCGGTCAGCCCCAGCATTTT. Residues: CASSQDLGQPQHF.